This passage covers 30 T cell receptor beta chains from one sample sequenced in a study of shared clonotypes between healthy human individuals. Profiled with immunoSEQ multiplex PCR; TCRdb holds only in-frame clones, not every one. The sample has roughly 1 million clones, about 77% seen once. The specimen was memory CD4+ T cells sorted from blood. As to subset: CD45RA-negative fraction. The receptor set was obtained from a man aged 18 to 35 in good health.

The chain employs TRBV5-1 and TRBJ2-1, with a tentative D call TRBD2 (5 bases). This CDR3 has 11 residues. In germline, CDR1 is SGHRS, CDR2 YFSETQ. The V gene lost 7 bases and the J gene lost 9 bases, with 11 bases spanning the gap. Written as DNA, the CDR3 is TGCGCCAGCGGACGAGGGAGTGAGCAGTTCTTC. It encodes CASGRGSEQFF.

The J gene is TRBJ1-6, the V gene TRBV6-1; no clear D. The CDR3 is made up of 12 amino acids. Germline V gene data show CDR1 as MNHNS and CDR2 as SASEGT. Trimming stripped 3 bases from V and 9 bases from J, with 6 bases between. CDR3: CASSDLGSPLHF. DNA for the CDR3: TGTGCCAGCAGTGATTTGGGTTCACCCCTCCACTTT.

V is TRBV7-8 and J is TRBJ1-5; TRBD1 matches 7 bases. Germline V lookup: CDR1 SGHVS, CDR2 FQNEAQ. CDR3 length: 14 amino acids. The J segment lost 7 bases and the V segment lost 5 bases, leaving 8 bases of the junction unmatched. The CDR3 DNA follows: TGTGCCAGCAGCCCAAGACAGGGAGGACAGCCCCAGCATTTT. Its translation is CASSPRQGGQPQHF.

This clone was picked up a small number of times. The chain is built from TRBV27 and TRBJ2-3, with D unclear. The V gene's germline CDR1 is MNHEY and CDR2 SMNVEV (reference sequence). CDR3 length: 15 residues. V lost 3 bases and J 0 bases, leaving 10 bases between the germline ends. CDR3 nucleotides: TGTGCCAGCAGTTTGGGCCGTGCTAGCACAGATACGCAGTATTTT. Amino acids: CASSLGRASTDTQYF.

This chain joins TRBV7-9 and TRBJ1-1; no firm D call. CDR3 length: 14 residues. CDR1 SEHNR and CDR2 FQNEAQ come from the germline V gene (reference sequence). V was pared by 6 bases and J by 4 bases, with 15 bases between. CDR3 residues: CASSPGTKGTEAFF. CDR3 bases: TGTGCCAGCAGTCCCGGCACCAAAGGCACTGAAGCTTTCTTT.

This clone was observed a handful of times. This sequence joins TRBV2 and TRBJ1-2, with D tentatively TRBD1 (5 bases). The germline V gene has CDR1 SNHLY and CDR2 FYNNEI. V lost 6 bases, J lost 8 bases, and 16 bases lay in between. CDR3 length: 13 amino acids. The CDR3 DNA is TGTGCCAGCAGAACAGACAGAACTGCAGGCTACACCTTC. It codes for CASRTDRTAGYTF.

The chain employs TRBV6-1 and TRBJ1-2, with 9 bases lining up with TRBD1. V lost 4 bases to trimming and J lost 6 bases; unmatched junction nucleotides: 3. The CDR3 totals 13 residues. Germline V gene lookup returns CDR1 MNHNS and CDR2 SASEGT. CDR3: CASSGDRENGYTF. In nucleotides, the CDR3 is TGTGCCAGCAGTGGGGACAGGGAAAATGGCTACACCTTC.

This chain uses TRBV2 with TRBJ2-3; TRBD1 matches 10 bases. The CDR3 extends over 13 amino acids. V shed 6 bases and J 3 bases; nucleotides not matched to a gene: 0. Germline-derived CDR1 and CDR2 are SNHLY and FYNNEI. The CDR3 sequence: CASRDRGTDTQYF. CDR3 DNA sequence: TGTGCCAGCAGGGACAGGGGGACAGATACGCAGTATTTT.

Remarks on this clone: Possible read error: a much larger clone is one base away. The V call is TRBV7-6, the J call TRBJ2-7; unclear D gene. Germline lookup yields CDR1 SGHVS and CDR2 FNYEAQ. V was trimmed by 2 bases and J by 3 bases, leaving 2 bases between them. The CDR3 extends over 11 amino acids. Written as DNA, the CDR3 is TGTGCCAGCAGCTTATTCTACGAGCAGTACTTC. It codes for CASSLFYEQYF.

The rearrangement uses TRBV13 and TRBJ2-5, with D perhaps TRBD2 (5 bases). The CDR3 runs 15 residues. V was pared by 8 bases and J by 4 bases, with 20 bases between. The germline V gene has CDR1 PRHDT and CDR2 FYEKMQ (reference sequence). The CDR3 region has the DNA TGTGCCAGCCAACTAGGTTCCAAAGGTCTAGAGACCCAGTACTTC. Protein sequence: CASQLGSKGLETQYF. The full variable domain, with the rest looked up from reference TRBV13 and TRBJ2-5, is AAGVIQSPRHLIKEKRETATLKCYPIPRHDTVYWYQQGPGQDPQFLISFYEKMQSDKGSIPDRFSAQQFSDYHSELNMSSLELGDSALYFCASQLGSKGLETQYFGPGTRLLVL.

The chain employs TRBV5-1 and TRBJ1-1; the D is unclear. The CDR3 is made up of 14 amino acids. Germline-derived CDR1 and CDR2 are SGHRS and YFSETQ. V was clipped by 5 bases and J by 1 base, with 12 bases between them. The CDR3: CASRKGSKNTEAFF. In DNA form, the CDR3 reads TGCGCCAGCAGGAAGGGATCCAAGAACACTGAAGCTTTCTTT.

V is TRBV30 and J is TRBJ2-3; tentatively, D is TRBD1 or TRBD2 (6 bases each). This CDR3 has 14 residues. V was clipped by 0 bases and J by 2 bases, with 9 bases between them. Germline CDR1 reads GTSNPN; CDR2 reads SVGIG (reference sequence). The CDR3, as DNA: TGTGCCTGGAGTGTCGGGGGCGACACAGATACGCAGTATTTT. Translating it yields CAWSVGGDTDTQYF.

The rearrangement joins TRBV5-6 to TRBJ2-3, with 9 nucleotides matching TRBD1. The CDR3 sequence is 12 residues long. Trimming at V came to 3 bases and at J to 9 bases, leaving 2 bases not matched to a gene. Germline V gene sequence: CDR1 SGHDT, CDR2 YYEEEE. CDR3 nucleotide sequence: TGTGCCAGCAGCTCCGACAGGGGGACGCAGTATTTT. Residues: CASSSDRGTQYF. Using reference TRBV5-6 and TRBJ2-3 for the parts outside the CDR3, the full variable domain is DAGVTQSPTHLIKTRGQQVTLRCSPKSGHDTVSWYQQALGQGPQFIFQYYEEEERQRGNFPDRFSGHQFPNYSSELNVNALLLGDSALYLCASSSDRGTQYFGPGTRLTVL.

This clone was seen more than once but under ten times. The rearrangement joins TRBV5-4 to TRBJ1-2, with a tentative D call TRBD1 (5 bases). This CDR3 is built from 14 residues. V was cut by 3 bases and J by 4 bases, with 13 bases left in between. CDR1 is SGHNT and CDR2 is YYREEE in the germline V gene (reference sequence). DNA of the CDR3: TGTGCCAGCAGCTCCGCGACGGGGGGCTATGGCTACACCTTC. Its protein is CASSSATGGYGYTF. Combining the CDR3 with reference TRBV5-4 and TRBJ1-2 gives the whole variable domain ETGVTQSPTHLIKTRGQQVTLRCSSQSGHNTVSWYQQALGQGPQFIFQYYREEENGRGNFPPRFSGLQFPNYSSELNVNALELDDSALYLCASSSATGGYGYTFGSGTRLTVV.

The V and J genes are TRBV9 and TRBJ2-5; TRBD2 matches 10 bases. V was clipped by 4 bases and J by 6 bases; unmatched bases: 9. The CDR3 covers 15 residues. Germline V gives CDR1 SGDLS, CDR2 YYNGEE. CDR3 sequence (DNA): TGTGCCAGCAGCCCGAACTTAGCGGGGGGAAAGACCCAGTACTTC. It encodes CASSPNLAGGKTQYF.

V gene TRBV2 combines with J gene TRBJ2-1; the D gene is possibly TRBD2 (6 bases). Trimming took off 6 bases at V and 9 bases at J, with 9 bases between the two ends. The CDR3 consists of 11 residues. The germline V gene encodes CDR1 SNHLY and CDR2 FYNNEI. Here the CDR3 reads CASSPEGEQFF. The CDR3 nucleotides are TGTGCCAGCAGCCCGGAGGGTGAGCAGTTCTTC.

This sequence joins TRBV4-1 and TRBJ2-3; D unclear. This CDR3 is built from 16 residues. The V gene lost 0 bases and the J gene lost 2 bases, with 12 bases spanning the gap. Germline V gene lookup returns CDR1 MGHRA and CDR2 YSYEKL. The CDR3 nucleotides read TGCGCCAGCAGCCAAGAGGGCCACCAAGCCACAGATACGCAGTATTTT. This translates into CASSQEGHQATDTQYF.

This clone has a handful of counts. V is TRBV5-6 and J is TRBJ1-2, with D perhaps TRBD1 (5 bases). Germline CDR1 and CDR2: SGHDT and YYEEEE. V shed 0 bases and J shed 2 bases, with 14 bases lying between them. The CDR3 loop spans 16 amino acids. The DNA for the CDR3 is TGTGCCAGCAGCTTGGGGGGCCAGGGCCTCAACTATGGCTACACCTTC. This codes for CASSLGGQGLNYGYTF. The whole variable domain, remainder taken from reference TRBV5-6 and TRBJ1-2, is DAGVTQSPTHLIKTRGQQVTLRCSPKSGHDTVSWYQQALGQGPQFIFQYYEEEERQRGNFPDRFSGHQFPNYSSELNVNALLLGDSALYLCASSLGGQGLNYGYTFGSGTRLTVV.

This sequence joins TRBV6-1 and TRBJ2-3, with TRBD1 identical over 9 bases. Looked up from germline, CDR1 is MNHNS and CDR2 is SASEGT. J gave up 3 bases and V 6 bases, and 4 bases lay outside the gene matches. The CDR3 length is 14 residues. The CDR3 sequence is CASSLDRGTDTQYF. Written as DNA, the CDR3 is TGTGCCAGCAGCCTCGACAGGGGGACAGATACGCAGTATTTT.

V is TRBV28 and J is TRBJ2-7; no reliable D call. The germline V gene has CDR1 MDHEN and CDR2 SYDVKM. V lost 6 bases and J 2 bases, leaving 5 bases between the germline ends. The CDR3 is made up of 11 amino acids. The CDR3 DNA reads as TGTGCCAGCAGGGATGCCTACGAGCAGTACTTC. Translating it yields CASRDAYEQYF.

V gene TRBV7-2 combines with J gene TRBJ2-7; D is unresolved. The CDR3 loop spans 15 amino acids. Per germline, CDR1 SGHTA and CDR2 FQGNSA. Trimming removed 1 base from V and 0 bases from J, with 10 bases in between. CDR3 nucleotide sequence: TGTGCCAGCAGCTTAGTCCAGCATAGCTCCTACGAGCAGTACTTC. Its translation is CASSLVQHSSYEQYF.

The chain combines TRBV5-1 with TRBJ2-3, with a weak D call TRBD2 (7 bases). The CDR3 length is 17 residues. Trimming left V 4 bases short and J 4 bases short, with 22 bases between. CDR1 SGHRS and CDR2 YFSETQ come from the germline V gene. The CDR3 DNA reads TGCGCCAGCAGCCCCAGTGCCCGGGGGGCCGGAGCAGATACGCAGTATTTT. It codes for CASSPSARGAGADTQYF.

A remark on this clone: This sample includes further DNA sequences coding for the same CDR3. V and J are TRBV20-1 and TRBJ2-5; D is unclear. The germline V and J ends were trimmed by 5 bases and 4 bases, with 8 bases remaining between them. Germline V gene lookup returns CDR1 DFQATT and CDR2 SNEGSKA (reference sequence). The length of the CDR3 is 11 residues. CDR3 residues: CSAPLGETQYF. Here the CDR3 DNA reads TGCAGTGCTCCGCTAGGAGAGACCCAGTACTTC.

This chain connects TRBV10-3 to TRBJ1-1; maybe TRBD1 (5 bases). The CDR3 extends over 13 amino acids. V was pared by 10 bases and J by 5 bases, with 17 bases between. CDR1 and CDR2 (germline): ENHRY, SYGVKD. CDR3 residues: CATTPGDSTEAFF. CDR3 nucleotides: TGTGCCACTACCCCCGGAGACAGTACTGAAGCTTTCTTT.

The rearrangement joins TRBV5-6 to TRBJ2-5; no clear D. Trimming cost V 0 bases and J 0 bases, with 6 bases left between them. Germline V gene sequence: CDR1 SGHDT, CDR2 YYEEEE. The CDR3 is made up of 14 amino acids. Written as DNA, the CDR3 is TGTGCCAGCAGCTTGGCGGCGTACCAAGAGACCCAGTACTTC. Protein product: CASSLAAYQETQYF.

A note on this clone: Possible read error: a much larger clone is one base away. This sample also contains other DNA sequences that code for the same CDR3. The chain carries TRBV14 and TRBJ2-2; D call uncertain. From germline, CDR1 is SGHDN and CDR2 FVKESK. Trimming stripped 4 bases from V and 2 bases from J, with 2 bases between. CDR3 length: 12 amino acids. The CDR3 region has the DNA TGTGCCAGCAGCCCTAACACCGGGGAGCTGTTTTTT. This encodes CASSPNTGELFF.

This clone has at least ten counts. The chain employs TRBV30 and TRBJ1-1; no definite D call. The length of the CDR3 is 16 residues. Trimming pared 0 bases from V and 0 bases from J, leaving 14 bases between. Per the germline V gene, CDR1 is GTSNPN and CDR2 is SVGIG (reference sequence). CDR3 DNA: TGTGCCTGGAGTGTAAGTGGACGGACTATGAACACTGAAGCTTTCTTT. Encoded protein: CAWSVSGRTMNTEAFF.

The rearrangement uses TRBV11-3 and TRBJ2-1, with unresolved D. Trimming pared 5 bases from V and 7 bases from J, leaving 9 bases between. The CDR3 runs to 12 residues. Germline-derived CDR1 and CDR2 are SGHNT and YENEEA. CDR3 nucleotides: TGTGCCAGCAGCGCCCCAGCAAATGAGCAGTTCTTC. Amino acid sequence: CASSAPANEQFF.

This clone was found a few times. This chain joins TRBV6-5 and TRBJ1-1; 7 nucleotides match TRBD1. The CDR3 totals 14 residues. V was clipped by 6 bases and J by 4 bases; unmatched bases: 8. Germline V CDR1 and CDR2: MNHEY, SVGAGI. The CDR3, as DNA: TGTGCCAGCAGAAACAGGGGAGTGGGCACTGAAGCTTTCTTT. Translating gives CASRNRGVGTEAFF.

A note on this clone: The same CDR3 can be traced to other DNA sequences in this sample. This chain links TRBV6-6 with TRBJ1-2; TRBD1 is a possible D gene (5 bases). In germline, CDR1 is MNHNY, CDR2 SVGAGI (reference sequence). Trimming stripped 0 bases from V and 8 bases from J, with 7 bases between. This CDR3 has 12 residues. CDR3 sequence (DNA): TGTGCCAGCAGTTACTCTGGGGGAGGCTACACCTTC. Translating it yields CASSYSGGGYTF.